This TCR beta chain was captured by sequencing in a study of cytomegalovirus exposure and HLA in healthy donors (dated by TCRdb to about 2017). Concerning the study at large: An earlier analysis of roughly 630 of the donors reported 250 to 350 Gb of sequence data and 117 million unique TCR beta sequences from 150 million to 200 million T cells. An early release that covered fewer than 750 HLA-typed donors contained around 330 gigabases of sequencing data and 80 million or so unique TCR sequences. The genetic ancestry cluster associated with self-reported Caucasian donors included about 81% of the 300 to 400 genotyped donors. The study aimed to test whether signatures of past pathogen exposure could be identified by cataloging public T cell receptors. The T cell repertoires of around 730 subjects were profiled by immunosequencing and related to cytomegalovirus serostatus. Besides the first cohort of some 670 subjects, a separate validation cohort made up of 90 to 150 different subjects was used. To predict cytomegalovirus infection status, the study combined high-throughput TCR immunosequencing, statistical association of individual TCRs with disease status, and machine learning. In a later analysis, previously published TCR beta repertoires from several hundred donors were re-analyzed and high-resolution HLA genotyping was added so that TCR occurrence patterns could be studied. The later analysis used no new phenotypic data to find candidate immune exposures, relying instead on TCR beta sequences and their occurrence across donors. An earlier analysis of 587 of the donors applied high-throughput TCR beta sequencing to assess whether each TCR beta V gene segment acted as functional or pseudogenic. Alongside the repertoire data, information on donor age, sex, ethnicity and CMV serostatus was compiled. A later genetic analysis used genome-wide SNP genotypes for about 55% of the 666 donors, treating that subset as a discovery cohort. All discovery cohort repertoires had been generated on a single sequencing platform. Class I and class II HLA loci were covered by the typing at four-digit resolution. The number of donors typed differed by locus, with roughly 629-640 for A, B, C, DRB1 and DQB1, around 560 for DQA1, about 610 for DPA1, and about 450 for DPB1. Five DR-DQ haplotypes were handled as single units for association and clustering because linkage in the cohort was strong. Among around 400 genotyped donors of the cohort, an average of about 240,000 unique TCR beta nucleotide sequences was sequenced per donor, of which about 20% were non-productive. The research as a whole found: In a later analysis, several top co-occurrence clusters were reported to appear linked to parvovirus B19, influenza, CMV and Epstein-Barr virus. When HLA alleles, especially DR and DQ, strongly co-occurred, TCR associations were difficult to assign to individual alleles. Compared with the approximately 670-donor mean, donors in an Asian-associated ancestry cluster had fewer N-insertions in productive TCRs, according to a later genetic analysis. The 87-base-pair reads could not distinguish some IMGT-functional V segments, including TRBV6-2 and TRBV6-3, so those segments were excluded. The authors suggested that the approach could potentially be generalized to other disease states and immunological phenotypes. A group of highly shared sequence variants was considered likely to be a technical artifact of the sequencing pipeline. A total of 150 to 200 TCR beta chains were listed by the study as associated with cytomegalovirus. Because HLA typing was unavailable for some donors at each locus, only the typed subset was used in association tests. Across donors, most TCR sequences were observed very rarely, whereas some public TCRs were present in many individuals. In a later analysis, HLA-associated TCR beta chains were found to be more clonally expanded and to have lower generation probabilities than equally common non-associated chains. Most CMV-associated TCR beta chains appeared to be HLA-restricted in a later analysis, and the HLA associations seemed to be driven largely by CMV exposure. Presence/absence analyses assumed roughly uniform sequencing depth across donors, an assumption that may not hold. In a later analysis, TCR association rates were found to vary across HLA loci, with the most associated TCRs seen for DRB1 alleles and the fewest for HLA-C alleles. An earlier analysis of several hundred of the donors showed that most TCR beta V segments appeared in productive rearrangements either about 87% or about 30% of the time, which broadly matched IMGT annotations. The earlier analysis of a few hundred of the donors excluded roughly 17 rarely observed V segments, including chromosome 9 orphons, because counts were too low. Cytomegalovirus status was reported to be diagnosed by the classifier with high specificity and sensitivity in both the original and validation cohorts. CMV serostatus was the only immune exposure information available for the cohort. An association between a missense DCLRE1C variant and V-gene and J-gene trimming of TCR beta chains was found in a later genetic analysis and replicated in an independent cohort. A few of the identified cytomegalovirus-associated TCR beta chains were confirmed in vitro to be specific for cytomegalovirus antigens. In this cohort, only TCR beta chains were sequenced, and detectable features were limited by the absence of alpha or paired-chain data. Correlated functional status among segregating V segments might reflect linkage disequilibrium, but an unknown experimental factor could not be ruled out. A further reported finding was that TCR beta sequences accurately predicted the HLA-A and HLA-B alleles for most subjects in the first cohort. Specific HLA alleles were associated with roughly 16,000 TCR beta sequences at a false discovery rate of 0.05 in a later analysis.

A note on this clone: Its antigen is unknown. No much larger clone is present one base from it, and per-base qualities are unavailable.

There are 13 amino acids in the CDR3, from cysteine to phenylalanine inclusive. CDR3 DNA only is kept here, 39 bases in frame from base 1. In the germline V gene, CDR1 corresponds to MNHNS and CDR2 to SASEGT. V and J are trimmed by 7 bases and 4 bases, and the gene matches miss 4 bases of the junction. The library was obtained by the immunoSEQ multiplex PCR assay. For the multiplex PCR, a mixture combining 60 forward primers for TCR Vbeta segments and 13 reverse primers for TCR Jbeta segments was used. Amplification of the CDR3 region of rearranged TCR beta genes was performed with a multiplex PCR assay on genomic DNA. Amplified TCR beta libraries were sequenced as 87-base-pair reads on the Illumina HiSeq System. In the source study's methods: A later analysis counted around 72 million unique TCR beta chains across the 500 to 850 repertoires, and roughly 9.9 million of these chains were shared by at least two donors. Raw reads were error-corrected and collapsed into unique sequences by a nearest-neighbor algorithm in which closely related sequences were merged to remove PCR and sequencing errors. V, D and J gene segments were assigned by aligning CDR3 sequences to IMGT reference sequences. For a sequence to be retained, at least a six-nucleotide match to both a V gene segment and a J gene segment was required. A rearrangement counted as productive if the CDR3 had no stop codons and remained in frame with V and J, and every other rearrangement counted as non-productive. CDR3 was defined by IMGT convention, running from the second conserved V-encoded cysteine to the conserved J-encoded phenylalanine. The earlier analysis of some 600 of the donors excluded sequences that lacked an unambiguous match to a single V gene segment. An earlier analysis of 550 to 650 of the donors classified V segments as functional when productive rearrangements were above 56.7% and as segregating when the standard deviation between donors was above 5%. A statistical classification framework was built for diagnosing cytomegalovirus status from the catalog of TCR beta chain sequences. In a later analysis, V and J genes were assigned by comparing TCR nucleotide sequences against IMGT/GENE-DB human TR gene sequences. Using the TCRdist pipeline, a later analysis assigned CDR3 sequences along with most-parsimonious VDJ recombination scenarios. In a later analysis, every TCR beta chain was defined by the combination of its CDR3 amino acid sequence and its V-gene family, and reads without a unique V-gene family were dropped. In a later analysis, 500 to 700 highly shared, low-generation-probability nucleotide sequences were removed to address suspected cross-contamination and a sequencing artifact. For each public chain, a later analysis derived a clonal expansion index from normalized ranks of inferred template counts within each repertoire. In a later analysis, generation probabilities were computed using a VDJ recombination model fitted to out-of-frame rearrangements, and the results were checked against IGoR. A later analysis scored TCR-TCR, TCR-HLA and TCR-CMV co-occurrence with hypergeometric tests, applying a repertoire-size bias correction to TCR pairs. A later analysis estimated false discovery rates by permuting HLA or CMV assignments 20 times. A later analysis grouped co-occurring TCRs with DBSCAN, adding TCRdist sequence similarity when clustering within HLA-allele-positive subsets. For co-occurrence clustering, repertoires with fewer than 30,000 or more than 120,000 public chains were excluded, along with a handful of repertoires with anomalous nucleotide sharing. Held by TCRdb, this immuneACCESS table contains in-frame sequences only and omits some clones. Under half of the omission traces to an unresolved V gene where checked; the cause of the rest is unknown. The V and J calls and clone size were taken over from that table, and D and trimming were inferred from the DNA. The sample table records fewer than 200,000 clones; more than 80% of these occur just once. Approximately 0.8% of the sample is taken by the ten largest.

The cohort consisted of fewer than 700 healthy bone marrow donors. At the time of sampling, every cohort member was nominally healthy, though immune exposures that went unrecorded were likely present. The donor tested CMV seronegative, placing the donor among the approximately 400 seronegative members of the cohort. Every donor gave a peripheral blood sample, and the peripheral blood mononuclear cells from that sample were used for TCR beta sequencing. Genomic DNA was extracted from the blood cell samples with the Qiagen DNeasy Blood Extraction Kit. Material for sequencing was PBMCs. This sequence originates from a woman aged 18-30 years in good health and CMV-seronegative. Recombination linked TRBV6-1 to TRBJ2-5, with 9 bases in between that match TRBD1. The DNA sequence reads TGTGCCAGCATTACAGGGGGCTTAGAGACCCAGTACTTC. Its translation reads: CASITGGLETQYF.